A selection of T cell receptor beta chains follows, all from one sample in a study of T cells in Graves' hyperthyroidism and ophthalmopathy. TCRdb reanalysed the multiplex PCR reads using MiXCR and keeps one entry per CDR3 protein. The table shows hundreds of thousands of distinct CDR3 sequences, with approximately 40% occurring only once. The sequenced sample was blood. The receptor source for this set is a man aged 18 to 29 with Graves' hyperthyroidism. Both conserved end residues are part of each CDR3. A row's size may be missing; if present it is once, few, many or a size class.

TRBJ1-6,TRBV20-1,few,CSARRQGDPYNSPLHF
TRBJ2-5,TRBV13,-,CANSFSGGARETQYF
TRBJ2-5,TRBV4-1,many,CASSHSPETQYF
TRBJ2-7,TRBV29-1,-,CSVDGAREAPYEQYF
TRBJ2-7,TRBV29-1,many,CSASSAGGQEQYF
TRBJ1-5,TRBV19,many,CASSIGGAAVGNQPQHF
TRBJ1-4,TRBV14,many,CASSQDWGTNEKLFF
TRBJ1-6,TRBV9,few,CASSVAGSNSPLHF
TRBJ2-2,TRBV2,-,CASSVGFGDLTGELFF
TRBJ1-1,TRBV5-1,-,CASSSEGATEAFF
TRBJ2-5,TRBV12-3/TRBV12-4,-,CASIRLGREETQYF
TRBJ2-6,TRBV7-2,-,CASSLNRALSSGANVLTF
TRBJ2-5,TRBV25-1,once,CASSDRGRDVYYQETQYF
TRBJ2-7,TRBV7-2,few,CASSRGRGQGVYEQYF
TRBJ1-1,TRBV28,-,CATTRQGRDTEAFF
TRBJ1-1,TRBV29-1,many,CSVEQGAKTEAFF
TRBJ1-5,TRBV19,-,CASSMRGPQGGAQPQHF
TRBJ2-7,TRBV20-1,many,CSARRLPGQGSYEQYF
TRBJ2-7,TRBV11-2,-,CASSLGEGVDEQYF
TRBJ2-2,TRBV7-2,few,CASSSAGGRMNTGELFF
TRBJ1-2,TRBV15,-,CATSRGRGVGDYGYTF
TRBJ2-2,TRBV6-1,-,CASSGRAGANTGELFF
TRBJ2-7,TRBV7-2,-,CASSRTSGRAYEQYF
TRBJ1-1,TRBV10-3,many,CAISESDSEGTEAFF